This T cell receptor beta chain is from a study of OX40 agonist ivuxolimab in advanced cancers. This table comes from immunoSEQ multiplex PCR, and its TCRdb copy is limited to in-frame clones, with some not included. The sample yields 18,000 or so clones, over 60% seen once. With respect to this clone: Its antigen is as yet unknown.

Trimming pared 4 bases from V and 2 bases from J, leaving 16 bases between. This CDR3 has 16 amino acids. Points from the study as a whole: On average, CD8+ T cells had more expanded clones than CD4+. Individuals who were partial responders at 0.1-3.0 mg/kg had clonal expansion that ranked among the lowest.

This TCR came from an adult with an advanced solid tumor such as melanoma, head and neck, liver or kidney cancer. Sequencing was performed on CD4+ or CD8+ T cells sorted from blood, taken in a trial of the OX40 agonist ivuxolimab. The rearrangement joins TRBV7-1 to TRBJ2-3, with no clear D. TRBV7-1 carries the ORF label, with uncertain function. CDR3 nucleotide sequence: TGTGCCAGCAGCTTAGTCTATGACGGATACACAGATACGCAGTATTTT. It is translated as CASSLVYDGYTDTQYF.